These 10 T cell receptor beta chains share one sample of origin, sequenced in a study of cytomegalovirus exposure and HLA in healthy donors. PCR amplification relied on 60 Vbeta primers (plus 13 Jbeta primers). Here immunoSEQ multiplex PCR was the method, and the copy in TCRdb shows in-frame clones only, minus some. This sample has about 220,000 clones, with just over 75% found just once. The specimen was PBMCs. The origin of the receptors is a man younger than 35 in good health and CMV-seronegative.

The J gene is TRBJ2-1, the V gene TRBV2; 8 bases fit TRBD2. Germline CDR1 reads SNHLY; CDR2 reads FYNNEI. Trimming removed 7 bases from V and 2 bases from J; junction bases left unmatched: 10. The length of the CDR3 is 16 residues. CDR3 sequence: CASTPRRGDAYNEQFF. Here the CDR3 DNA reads TGTGCCAGCACCCCCCGGCGGGGGGATGCCTACAATGAGCAGTTCTTC.

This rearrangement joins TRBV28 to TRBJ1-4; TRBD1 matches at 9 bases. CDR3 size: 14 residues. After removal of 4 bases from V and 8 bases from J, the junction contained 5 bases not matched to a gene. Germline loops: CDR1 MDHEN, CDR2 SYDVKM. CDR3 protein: CASSSDRGAEKLFF. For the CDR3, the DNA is TGTGCCAGCAGTTCGGACAGGGGAGCCGAAAAACTGTTTTTT. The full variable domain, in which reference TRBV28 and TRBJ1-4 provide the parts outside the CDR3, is DVKVTQSSRYLVKRTGEKVFLECVQDMDHENMFWYRQDPGLGLRLIYFSYDVKMKEKGDIPEGYSVSREKKERFSLILESASTNQTSMYLCASSSDRGAEKLFFGSGTQLSVL.

The CDR3 sequence is CSVGTSGNYNEQFF. CDR3 nucleotide sequence: TGCAGCGTTGGGACTAGCGGGAACTACAATGAGCAGTTCTTC. The V and J genes are TRBV29-1 and TRBJ2-1, with 12 bases matching TRBD2. Germline-derived CDR1 and CDR2 are SQVTM and ANQGSEA. The CDR3 has 14 amino acids. The J segment lost 3 bases and the V segment lost 4 bases, leaving 1 base of the junction unmatched.

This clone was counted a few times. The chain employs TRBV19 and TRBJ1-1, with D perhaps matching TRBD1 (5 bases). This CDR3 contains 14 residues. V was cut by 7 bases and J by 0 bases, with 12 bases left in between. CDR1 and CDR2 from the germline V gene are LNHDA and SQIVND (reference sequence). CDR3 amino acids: CASTLGGMNTEAFF. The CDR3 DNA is TGTGCCAGTACCTTGGGGGGGATGAACACTGAAGCTTTCTTT. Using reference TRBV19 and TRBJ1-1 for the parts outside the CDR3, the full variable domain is DGGITQSPKYLFRKEGQNVTLSCEQNLNHDAMYWYRQDPGQGLRLIYYSQIVNDFQKGDIAEGYSVSREKKESFPLTVTSAQKNPTAFYLCASTLGGMNTEAFFGQGTRLTVV.

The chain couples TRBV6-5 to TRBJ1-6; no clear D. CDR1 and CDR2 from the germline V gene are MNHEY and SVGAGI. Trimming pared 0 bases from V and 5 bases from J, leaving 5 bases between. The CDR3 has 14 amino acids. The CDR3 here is CASSYSQNNSPLHF. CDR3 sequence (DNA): TGTGCCAGCAGTTACTCACAGAATAATTCACCCCTCCACTTT.

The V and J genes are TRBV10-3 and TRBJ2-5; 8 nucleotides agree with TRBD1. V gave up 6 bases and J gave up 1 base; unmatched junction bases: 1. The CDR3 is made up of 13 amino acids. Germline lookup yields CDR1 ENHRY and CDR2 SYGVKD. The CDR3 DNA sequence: TGTGCCATCAGGGGACAGGCCCAAGAGACCCAGTACTTC. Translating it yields CAIRGQAQETQYF.

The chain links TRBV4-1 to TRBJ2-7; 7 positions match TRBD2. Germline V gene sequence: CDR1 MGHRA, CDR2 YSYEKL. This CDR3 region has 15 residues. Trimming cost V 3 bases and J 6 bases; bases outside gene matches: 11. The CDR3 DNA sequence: TGCGCCAGCAGCCAGGACCCCGGGGGGTTGGGCGAGCAGTACTTC. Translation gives CASSQDPGGLGEQYF.

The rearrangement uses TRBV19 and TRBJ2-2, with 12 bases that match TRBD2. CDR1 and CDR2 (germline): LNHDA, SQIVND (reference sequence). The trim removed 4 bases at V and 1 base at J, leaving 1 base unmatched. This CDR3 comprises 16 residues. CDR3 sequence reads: CASSRGLAGNTGELFF. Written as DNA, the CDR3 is TGTGCCAGTAGTAGGGGACTAGCGGGGAACACCGGGGAGCTGTTTTTT.

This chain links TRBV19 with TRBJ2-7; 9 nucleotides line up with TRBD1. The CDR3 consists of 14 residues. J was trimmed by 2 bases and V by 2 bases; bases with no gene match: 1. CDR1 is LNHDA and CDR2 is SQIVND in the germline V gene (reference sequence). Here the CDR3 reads CASSIWDRAYEQYF. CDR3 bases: TGTGCCAGTAGTATATGGGACAGGGCCTACGAGCAGTACTTC. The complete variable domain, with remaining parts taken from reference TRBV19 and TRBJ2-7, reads DGGITQSPKYLFRKEGQNVTLSCEQNLNHDAMYWYRQDPGQGLRLIYYSQIVNDFQKGDIAEGYSVSREKKESFPLTVTSAQKNPTAFYLCASSIWDRAYEQYFGPGTRLTVT.

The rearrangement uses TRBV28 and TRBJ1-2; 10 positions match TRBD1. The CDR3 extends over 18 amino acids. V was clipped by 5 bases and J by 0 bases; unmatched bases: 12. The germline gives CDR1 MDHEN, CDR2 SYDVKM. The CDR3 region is CASSPSGTGAVPNYGYTF. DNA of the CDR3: TGTGCCAGCAGTCCCTCGGGGACAGGGGCCGTCCCTAACTATGGCTACACCTTC.